Listed below are T cell receptor beta chains from one sample, sequenced in a study of CD8 T cells in Susac syndrome. One entry per CDR3 protein results from TCRdb running MiXCR on the immunoSEQ multiplex PCR reads. The table has about 100,000 distinct CDR3 sequences, 95% seen once; the top ten hold approximately 0.3%. Sequencing was carried out using CD8+ T cells from PBMCs. The receptors here all came from a human donor with Susac syndrome. The CDR3 runs from the conserved cysteine through the conserved F or W. Each record gives: CDR3 protein, CDR3 DNA, D gene, V gene, J gene, clone size. D genes are given only for firm matches. Clone size, where shown, is once, few, many, or a class for clones that have expanded.

CSVWTGENYGYTF	TGCAGCGTGTGGACAGGAGAGAACTATGGCTACACCTTC	TRBD1	TRBV29-1	TRBJ1-2	NA
CASSYMNTEAFF	TGTGCCAGCAGCTACATGAACACTGAAGCTTTCTTT	NA	TRBV6-5	TRBJ1-1	NA
CASSIRTGAGYTF	TGTGCCAGTAGTATCCGGACAGGAGCGGGCTACACCTTC	TRBD1	TRBV19	TRBJ1-2	once
CASIQQGSAYGYTF	TGTGCCAGCATTCAACAGGGTTCTGCCTATGGCTACACCTTC	NA	TRBV7-9	TRBJ1-2	NA
CASSHLQETNEKLFF	TGTGCCAGCAGTCACCTACAGGAGACTAATGAAAAACTGTTTTTT	NA	TRBV2	TRBJ1-4	NA
CASSLLPRPEAFF	TGTGCCAGCAGCTTACTCCCGAGGCCTGAAGCTTTCTTT	NA	TRBV7-8	TRBJ1-1	NA
CSVGGTVNYEQYF	TGCAGCGTGGGTGGGACAGTGAACTACGAGCAGTACTTC	TRBD1	TRBV29-1	TRBJ2-7	NA
CATSDPGSDEQFF	TGTGCCACCAGTGATCCGGGAAGTGATGAGCAGTTCTTC	NA	TRBV24-1	TRBJ2-1	once
CASSPMNRPTEAFF	TGTGCCAGCTCACCAATGAACAGACCCACTGAAGCTTTCTTT	NA	TRBV18	TRBJ1-1	NA
CASSLAQGVSPLHF	TGTGCCAGCAGTTTAGCACAGGGGGTTTCACCCCTCCACTTT	TRBD1	TRBV12-3/TRBV12-4	TRBJ1-6	once
CASSDSTEYEQYF	TGTGCCAGCAGTGACTCGACAGAATACGAGCAGTACTTC	NA	TRBV25-1	TRBJ2-7	NA
CSVVGTAYEQYF	TGCAGCGTTGTGGGGACCGCCTACGAGCAGTACTTC	NA	TRBV29-1	TRBJ2-7	NA
CSVETGEETQYF	TGCAGCGTTGAAACCGGCGAAGAGACCCAGTACTTC	NA	TRBV29-1	TRBJ2-5	NA
CASSQDLPNYGYTF	TGTGCCAGCAGCCAAGATTTACCTAACTATGGCTACACCTTC	NA	TRBV4-2	TRBJ1-2	NA
CASSPAVGAGAFF	TGTGCCAGCAGCCCGGCGGTGGGGGCTGGAGCTTTCTTT	NA	TRBV12-3/TRBV12-4	TRBJ1-1	NA
CATSDLNQPQHF	TGTGCCACCAGTGATCTGAATCAGCCCCAGCATTTT	NA	TRBV24-1	TRBJ1-5	NA
CASSQPTGADGYTF	TGCGCCAGCAGCCAACCGACAGGGGCCGATGGCTACACCTTC	TRBD1	TRBV4-1	TRBJ1-2	NA
CSVDPGTGALNYGYTF	TGCAGCGTTGACCCCGGGACAGGGGCTCTTAACTATGGCTACACCTTC	TRBD1	TRBV29-1	TRBJ1-2	once
CSVFVRGARNTEAFF	TGCAGCGTTTTTGTCCGGGGGGCGCGGAACACTGAAGCTTTCTTT	NA	TRBV29-1	TRBJ1-1	once
CASSLQGLPLYEQYF	TGTGCCAGCAGCTTACAGGGTCTCCCTCTCTACGAGCAGTACTTC	NA	TRBV7-8	TRBJ2-7	NA
CASSLMRGEGELFF	TGTGCCAGCAGCTTAATGAGGGGAGAGGGGGAGCTGTTTTTT	NA	TRBV7-3	TRBJ2-2	NA
CASSQGQVYNEQFF	TGTGCCAGCAGCCAAGGACAGGTCTACAATGAGCAGTTCTTC	NA	TRBV3-1	TRBJ2-1	NA
CATGKRGDGDGNVLTF	TGTGCCACCGGGAAGAGGGGGGACGGGGACGGCAACGTCCTGACTTTC	NA	TRBV24-1	TRBJ2-6	NA
CASSHNRDTDRYEQYF	TGTGCCAGCAGCCATAATCGGGACACCGACAGGTACGAGCAGTACTTC	NA	TRBV3-1	TRBJ2-7	NA
CASGTVSSYNEQFF	TGTGCCAGCGGCACCGTAAGCTCCTACAATGAGCAGTTCTTC	NA	TRBV13	TRBJ2-1	NA
CATSRDGGQGSETQYF	TGTGCCACCAGCAGAGATGGGGGACAGGGTTCAGAGACCCAGTACTTC	TRBD1	TRBV15	TRBJ2-5	once
CASSHDAGQGKTQYF	TGTGCCAGCAGCCACGACGCGGGGCAGGGGAAGACCCAGTACTTC	NA	TRBV7-2	TRBJ2-5	NA
CASSYRASGRNEQFF	TGTGCCAGCAGTTATAGGGCTAGCGGGAGAAATGAGCAGTTCTTC	TRBD2	TRBV6-5	TRBJ2-1	NA
CASWDRDTGELFF	TGCGCCAGCTGGGACAGGGACACCGGGGAGCTGTTTTTT	TRBD1	TRBV10-1	TRBJ2-2	NA
CSVSDTEQFF	TGCAGCGTCTCCGACACTGAGCAGTTCTTC	NA	TRBV29-1	TRBJ2-1	NA